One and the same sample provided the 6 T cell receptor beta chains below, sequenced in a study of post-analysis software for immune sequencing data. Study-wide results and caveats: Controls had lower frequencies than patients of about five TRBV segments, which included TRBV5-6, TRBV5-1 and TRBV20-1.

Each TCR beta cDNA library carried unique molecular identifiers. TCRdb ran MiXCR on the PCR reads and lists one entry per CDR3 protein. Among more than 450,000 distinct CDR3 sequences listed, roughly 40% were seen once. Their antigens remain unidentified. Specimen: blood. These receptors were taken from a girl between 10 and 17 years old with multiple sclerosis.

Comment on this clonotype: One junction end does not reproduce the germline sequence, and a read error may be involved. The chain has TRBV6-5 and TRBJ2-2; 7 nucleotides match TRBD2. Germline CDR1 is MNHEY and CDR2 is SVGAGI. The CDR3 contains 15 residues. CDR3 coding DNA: TGTGCCAGCACTAGGGGAGGGCGGATCACCGGGGATCTGTTTTTT. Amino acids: CASTRGGRITGDLFF.

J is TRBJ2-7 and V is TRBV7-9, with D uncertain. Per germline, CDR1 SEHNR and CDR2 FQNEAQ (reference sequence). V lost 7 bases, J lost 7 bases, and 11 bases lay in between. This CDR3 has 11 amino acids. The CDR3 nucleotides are TGTGCCAGCACGACTCGGCGGGAGCAGTACTTC. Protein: CASTTRREQYF.

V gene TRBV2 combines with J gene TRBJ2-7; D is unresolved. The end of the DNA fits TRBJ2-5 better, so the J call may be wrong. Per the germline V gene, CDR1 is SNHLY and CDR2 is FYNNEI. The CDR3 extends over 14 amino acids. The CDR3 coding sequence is TGTGCCAGCAGTGAGGACCTGGTGTCGGCGACCCAGTACTTC. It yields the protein CASSEDLVSATQYF.

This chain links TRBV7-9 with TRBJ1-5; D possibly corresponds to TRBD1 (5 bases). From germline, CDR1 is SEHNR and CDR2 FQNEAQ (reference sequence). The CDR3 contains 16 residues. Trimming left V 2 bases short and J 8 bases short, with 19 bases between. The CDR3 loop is CASSLRGGSNWEPQHF. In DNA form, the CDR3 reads TGTGCCAGCAGCTTAAGGGGCGGCAGCAATTGGGAGCCCCAGCATTTT.

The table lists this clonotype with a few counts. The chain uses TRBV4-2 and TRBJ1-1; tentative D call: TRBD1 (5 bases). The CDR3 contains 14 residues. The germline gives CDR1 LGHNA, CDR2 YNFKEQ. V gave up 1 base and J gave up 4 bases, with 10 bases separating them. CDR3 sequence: CASSQVGDGTEAFF. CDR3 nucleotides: TGTGCCAGCAGCCAAGTAGGGGATGGCACTGAAGCTTTCTTT.

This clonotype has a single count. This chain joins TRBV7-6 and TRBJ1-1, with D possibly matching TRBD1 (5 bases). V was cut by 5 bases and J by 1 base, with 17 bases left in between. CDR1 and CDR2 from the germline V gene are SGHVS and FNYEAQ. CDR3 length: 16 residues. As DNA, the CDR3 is TGTGCCAGCAGCCCAGCATGGGGACCCCAGAACACTGAAGCTTTCTTT. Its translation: CASSPAWGPQNTEAFF.